Listed here is a single T cell receptor beta chain. CDR3 length equals 15 residues. The V and J ends lost 5 bases and 4 bases, in that order; junction bases with no gene match: 8. Germline V gene data show CDR1 as LGHDT and CDR2 as YNNKEL (reference sequence). This sample is drawn from a study of blood T cell repertoires in COVID-19. Background on the study: The origin of the acute and convalescent COVID-19 samples was the United States, Italy and Spain.

Original handling: Cell counts per sample came from amplifying reference gene primers. Profiled with immunoSEQ multiplex PCR; TCRdb holds only in-frame clones, not every one. V, J and clone size reflect that table, while D and trimming were determined from the DNA. The repertoire holds under 70,000 clones, with 73% as singletons. The sample taken for sequencing was peripheral blood. The sequence was obtained from a woman in her 70s with acute or convalescent COVID-19. The chain carries TRBV3-1 (or the pseudogene TRBV3-2) and TRBJ1-5; TRBD1 matches at 7 bases. CDR3 nucleotides: TGTGCCAGCAGCGCTAACAGGGGCCCTAATCAGCCCCAGCATTTT. Translating gives CASSANRGPNQPQHF.